This TCR beta chain was sequenced for a study of OX40 agonist ivuxolimab in advanced cancers. Study context: The dose-escalation group included hepatocellular carcinoma, melanoma, renal cell carcinoma and head and neck cancer.

With regard to this clone: Antigen specificity is unknown.

The CDR3 totals 15 residues. Germline V CDR1 and CDR2: SEHNR, FQNEAQ (reference sequence). V was clipped by 5 bases and J by 9 bases; unmatched bases: 11. Whole-study findings and limits: Dose levels from 0.1 to 3.0 mg/kg saw CD4+ and CD8+ blood T cells expand clonally by week 6. No antigen was identified for the clonally expanded peripheral T cells.

The table came from immunoSEQ multiplex PCR; TCRdb's copy has only in-frame clones and leaves some out. Here the sample spans about 19,000 clones, roughly 80% being singletons. This clonotype originated in an adult with an advanced solid tumor such as melanoma, head and neck, liver or kidney cancer. V usage is TRBV7-9 and J usage is TRBJ2-1; 9 positions agree with TRBD2. The sequencing used CD4+ or CD8+ T cells sorted from blood, collected in a trial of the OX40 agonist ivuxolimab. The CDR3 here is CASSKAGGVEVEQFF. The CDR3, as DNA: TGTGCCAGCAGCAAAGCGGGGGGAGTGGAGGTTGAGCAGTTCTTC. Complete variable domain (other parts from reference TRBV7-9 and TRBJ2-1): DTGVSQNPRHKITKRGQNVTFRCDPISEHNRLYWYRQTLGQGPEFLTYFQNEAQLEKSRLLSDRFSAERPKGSFSTLEIQRTEQGDSAMYLCASSKAGGVEVEQFFGPGTRLTVL.